The clone carrying this TCR beta chain has just a few counts. Antigen: not known. The data derive from a study of OX40 agonist ivuxolimab in advanced cancers. Germline V gene data show CDR1 as MGHRA and CDR2 as YSYEKL. The CDR3 is 13 amino acids. Trimming cost V 0 bases and J 7 bases, with 9 bases left between them. Study-wide points: CD4+ and CD8+ T cells in blood underwent clonal expansion by week 6 at 0.1 to 3.0 mg/kg.

The protocol was immunoSEQ multiplex PCR, while the TCRdb copy is restricted to in-frame clones and leaves out a portion. The table has approximately 54,000 clones, about nine tenths seen once; the top ten hold 3.6%. The sequence came from an adult with an advanced solid tumor such as melanoma, head and neck, liver or kidney cancer. This specimen consisted of CD4+ or CD8+ T cells sorted from blood, obtained in a trial of the OX40 agonist ivuxolimab. The V and J genes are TRBV4-1 and TRBJ2-5; the D is unclear. CDR3 coding DNA: TGCGCCAGCAGCCAAGATCATCCCTGGACCCAGTACTTC. This codes for CASSQDHPWTQYF.